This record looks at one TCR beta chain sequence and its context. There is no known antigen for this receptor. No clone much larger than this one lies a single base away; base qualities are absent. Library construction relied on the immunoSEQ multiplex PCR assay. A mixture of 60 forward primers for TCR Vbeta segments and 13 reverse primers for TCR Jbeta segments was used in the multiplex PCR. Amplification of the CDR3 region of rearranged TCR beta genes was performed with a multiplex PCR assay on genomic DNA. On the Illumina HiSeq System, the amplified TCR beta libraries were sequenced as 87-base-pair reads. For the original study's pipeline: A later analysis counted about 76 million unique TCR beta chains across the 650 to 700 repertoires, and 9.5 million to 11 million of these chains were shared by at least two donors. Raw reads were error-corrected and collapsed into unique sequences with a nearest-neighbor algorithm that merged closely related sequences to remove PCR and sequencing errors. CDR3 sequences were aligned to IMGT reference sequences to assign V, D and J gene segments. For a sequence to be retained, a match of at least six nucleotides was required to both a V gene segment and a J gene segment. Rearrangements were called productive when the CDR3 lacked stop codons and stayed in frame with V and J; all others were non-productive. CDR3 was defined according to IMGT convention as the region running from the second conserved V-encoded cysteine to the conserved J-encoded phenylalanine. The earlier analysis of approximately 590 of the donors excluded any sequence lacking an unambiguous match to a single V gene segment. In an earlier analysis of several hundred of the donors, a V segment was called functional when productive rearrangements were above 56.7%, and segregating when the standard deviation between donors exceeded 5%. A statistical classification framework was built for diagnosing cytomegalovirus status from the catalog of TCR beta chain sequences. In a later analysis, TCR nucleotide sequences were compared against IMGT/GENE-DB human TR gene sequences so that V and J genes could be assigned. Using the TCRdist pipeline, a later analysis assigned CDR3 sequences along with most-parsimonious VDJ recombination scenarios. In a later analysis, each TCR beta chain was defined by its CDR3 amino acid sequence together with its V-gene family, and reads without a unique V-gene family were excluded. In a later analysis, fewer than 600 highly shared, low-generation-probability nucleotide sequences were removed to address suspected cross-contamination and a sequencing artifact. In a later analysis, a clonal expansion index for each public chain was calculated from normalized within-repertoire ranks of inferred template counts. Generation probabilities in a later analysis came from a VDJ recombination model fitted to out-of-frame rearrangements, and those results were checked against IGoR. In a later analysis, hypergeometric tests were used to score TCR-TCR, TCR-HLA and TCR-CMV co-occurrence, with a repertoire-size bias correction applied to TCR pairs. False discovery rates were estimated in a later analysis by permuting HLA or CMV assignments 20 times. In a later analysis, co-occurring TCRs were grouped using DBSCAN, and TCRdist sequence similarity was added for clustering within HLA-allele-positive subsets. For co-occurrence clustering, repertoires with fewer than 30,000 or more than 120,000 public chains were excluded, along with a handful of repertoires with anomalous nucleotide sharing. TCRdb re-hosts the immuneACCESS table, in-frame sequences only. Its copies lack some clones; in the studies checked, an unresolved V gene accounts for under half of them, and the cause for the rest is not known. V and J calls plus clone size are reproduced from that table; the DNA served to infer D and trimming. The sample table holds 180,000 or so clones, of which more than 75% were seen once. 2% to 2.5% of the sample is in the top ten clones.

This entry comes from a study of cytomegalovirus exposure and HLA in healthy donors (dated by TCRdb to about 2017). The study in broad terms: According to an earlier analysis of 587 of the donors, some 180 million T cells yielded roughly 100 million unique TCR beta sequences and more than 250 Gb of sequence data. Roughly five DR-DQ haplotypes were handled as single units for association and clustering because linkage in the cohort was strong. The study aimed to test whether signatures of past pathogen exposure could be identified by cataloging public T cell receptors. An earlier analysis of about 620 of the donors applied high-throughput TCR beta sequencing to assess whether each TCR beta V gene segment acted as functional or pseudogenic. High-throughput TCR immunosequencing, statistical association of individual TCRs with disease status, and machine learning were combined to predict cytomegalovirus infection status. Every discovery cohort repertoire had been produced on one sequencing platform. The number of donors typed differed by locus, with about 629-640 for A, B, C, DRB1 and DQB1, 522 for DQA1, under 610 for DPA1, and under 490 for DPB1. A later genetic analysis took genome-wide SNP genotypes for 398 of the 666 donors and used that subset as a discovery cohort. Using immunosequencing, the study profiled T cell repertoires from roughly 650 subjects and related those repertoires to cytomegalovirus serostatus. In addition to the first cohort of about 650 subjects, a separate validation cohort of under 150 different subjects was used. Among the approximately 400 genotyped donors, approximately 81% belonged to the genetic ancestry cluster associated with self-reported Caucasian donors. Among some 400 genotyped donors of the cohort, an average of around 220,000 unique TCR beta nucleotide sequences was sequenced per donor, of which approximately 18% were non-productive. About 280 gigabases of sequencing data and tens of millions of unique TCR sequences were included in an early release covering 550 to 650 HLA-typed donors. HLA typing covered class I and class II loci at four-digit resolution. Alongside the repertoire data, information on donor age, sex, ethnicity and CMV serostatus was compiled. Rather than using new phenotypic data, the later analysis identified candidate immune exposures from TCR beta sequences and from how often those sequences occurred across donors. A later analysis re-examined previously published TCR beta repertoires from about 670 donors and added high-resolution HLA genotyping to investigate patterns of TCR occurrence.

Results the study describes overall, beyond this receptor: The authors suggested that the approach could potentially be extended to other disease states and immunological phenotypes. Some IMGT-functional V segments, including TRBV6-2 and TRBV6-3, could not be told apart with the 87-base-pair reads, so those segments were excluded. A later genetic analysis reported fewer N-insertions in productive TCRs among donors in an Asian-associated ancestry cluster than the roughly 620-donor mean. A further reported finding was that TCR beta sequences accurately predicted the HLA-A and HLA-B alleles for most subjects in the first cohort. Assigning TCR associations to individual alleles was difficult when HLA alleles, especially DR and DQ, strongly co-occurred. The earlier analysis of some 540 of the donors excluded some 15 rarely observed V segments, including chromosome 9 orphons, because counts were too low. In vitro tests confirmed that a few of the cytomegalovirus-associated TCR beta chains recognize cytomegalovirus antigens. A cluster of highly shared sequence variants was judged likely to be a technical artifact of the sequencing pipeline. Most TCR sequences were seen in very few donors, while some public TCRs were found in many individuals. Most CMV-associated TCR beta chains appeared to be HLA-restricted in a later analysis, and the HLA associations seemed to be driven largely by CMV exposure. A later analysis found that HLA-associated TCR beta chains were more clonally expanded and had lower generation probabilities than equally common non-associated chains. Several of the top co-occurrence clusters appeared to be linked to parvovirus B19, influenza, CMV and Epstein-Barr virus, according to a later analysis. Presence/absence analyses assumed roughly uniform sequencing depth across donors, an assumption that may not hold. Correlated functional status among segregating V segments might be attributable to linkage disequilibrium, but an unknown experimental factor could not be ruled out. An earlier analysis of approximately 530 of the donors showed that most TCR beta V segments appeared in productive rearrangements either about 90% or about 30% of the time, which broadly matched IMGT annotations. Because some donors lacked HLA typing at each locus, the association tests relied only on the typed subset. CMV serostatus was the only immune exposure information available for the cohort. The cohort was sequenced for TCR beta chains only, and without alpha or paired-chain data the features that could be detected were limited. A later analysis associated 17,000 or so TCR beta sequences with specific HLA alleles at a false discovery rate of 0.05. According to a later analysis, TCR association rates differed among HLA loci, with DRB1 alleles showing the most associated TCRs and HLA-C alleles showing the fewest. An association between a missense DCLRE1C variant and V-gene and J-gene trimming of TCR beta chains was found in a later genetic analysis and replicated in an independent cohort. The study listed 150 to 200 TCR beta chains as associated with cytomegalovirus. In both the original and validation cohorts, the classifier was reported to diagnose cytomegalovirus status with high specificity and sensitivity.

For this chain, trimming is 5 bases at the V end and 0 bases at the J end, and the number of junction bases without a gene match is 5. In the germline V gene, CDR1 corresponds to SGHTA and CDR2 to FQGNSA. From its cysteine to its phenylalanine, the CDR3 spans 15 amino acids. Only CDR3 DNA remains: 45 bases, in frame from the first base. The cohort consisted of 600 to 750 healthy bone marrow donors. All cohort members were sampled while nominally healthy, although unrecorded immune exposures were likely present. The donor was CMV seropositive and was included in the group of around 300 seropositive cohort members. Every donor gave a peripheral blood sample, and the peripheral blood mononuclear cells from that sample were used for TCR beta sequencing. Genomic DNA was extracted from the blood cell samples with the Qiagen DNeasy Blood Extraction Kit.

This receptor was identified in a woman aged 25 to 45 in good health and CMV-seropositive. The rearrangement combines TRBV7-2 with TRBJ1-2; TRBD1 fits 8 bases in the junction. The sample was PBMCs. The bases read TGTGCCAGCAGCCTCGGACAGGGACCTAACTATGGCTACACCTTC. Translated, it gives CASSLGQGPNYGYTF. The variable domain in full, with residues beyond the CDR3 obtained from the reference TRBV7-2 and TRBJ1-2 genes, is GAGVSQSPSNKVTEKGKDVELRCDPISGHTALYWYRQSLGQGLEFLIYFQGNSAPDKSGLPSDRFSAERTGGSVSTLTIQRTQQEDSAVYLCASSLGQGPNYGYTFGSGTRLTVV.